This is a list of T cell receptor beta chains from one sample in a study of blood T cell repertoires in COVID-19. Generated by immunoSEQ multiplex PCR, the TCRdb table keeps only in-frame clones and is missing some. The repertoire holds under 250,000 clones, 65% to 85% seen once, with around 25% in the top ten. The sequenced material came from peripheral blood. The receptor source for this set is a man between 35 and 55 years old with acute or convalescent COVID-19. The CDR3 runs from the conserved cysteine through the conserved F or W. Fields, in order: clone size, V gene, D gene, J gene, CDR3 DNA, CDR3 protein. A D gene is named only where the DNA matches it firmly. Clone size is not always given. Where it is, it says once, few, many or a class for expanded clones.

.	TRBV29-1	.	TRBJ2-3	TGCAGCGTTGAACAGGGGGGAGTCTCAGATACGCAGTATTTT	CSVEQGGVSDTQYF
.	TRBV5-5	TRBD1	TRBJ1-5	TGTGCCAGCAGCTTGCGGGACAGTAATCAGCCCCAGCATTTT	CASSLRDSNQPQHF
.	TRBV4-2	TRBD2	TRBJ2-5	TGTGCCAGCAGCCAAGATCGGCCTAGCGGGAGATCGGAGACCCAGTACTTC	CASSQDRPSGRSETQYF
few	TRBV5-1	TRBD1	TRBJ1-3	TGCGCCAGCAGCTTGGGGACAGGGGCTGGAAACACCATATATTTT	CASSLGTGAGNTIYF
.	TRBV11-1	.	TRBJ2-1	TGTGCCAGCAGCTTACTAGACTACTCCTACAATGAGCAGTTCTTC	CASSLLDYSYNEQFF
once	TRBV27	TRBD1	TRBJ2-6	TGTGCCAGCAGTACTTGGACAGGGAGTATCTCTGGGGCCAACGTCCTGACTTTC	CASSTWTGSISGANVLTF
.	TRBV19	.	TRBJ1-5	TGTGCCAGTAGTATGGCCCAGGGGAAAAATCAGCCCCAGCATTTT	CASSMAQGKNQPQHF
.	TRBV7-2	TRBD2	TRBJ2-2	TGTGCCAGCAGCCCCAATAGCGGGAGAGACACCGGGGAGCTGTTTTTT	CASSPNSGRDTGELFF
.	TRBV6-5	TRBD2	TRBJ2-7	TGTGCCAGCAGTTACACCCTAGCGGTATCCTACGAGCAGTACTTC	CASSYTLAVSYEQYF
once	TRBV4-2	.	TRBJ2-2	TGTGCCAGCAGCCAAAATACACAACATCAAACCGGGGAGCTGTTTTTT	CASSQNTQHQTGELFF
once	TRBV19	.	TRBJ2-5	TGTGCCAGTAGTAGTTACGGCGGCCAAGAGACCCAGTACTTC	CASSSYGGQETQYF
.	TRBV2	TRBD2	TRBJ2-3	TGTGCCAGCAGAGAACTAGCGAACACAGATACGCAGTATTTT	CASRELANTDTQYF
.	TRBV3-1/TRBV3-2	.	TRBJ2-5	TGTGCCAGCAGCCTACAGACAGTTCAAGAGACCCAGTACTTC	CASSLQTVQETQYF
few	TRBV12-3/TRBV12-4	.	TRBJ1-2	TGTGCCAGCAGTTTAAGTACAGGGCACGGCTACACCTTC	CASSLSTGHGYTF
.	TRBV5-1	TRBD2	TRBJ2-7	TGCGCCAGCAGCATAGGACTAGCCCAATCCGAGCAGTACTTC	CASSIGLAQSEQYF
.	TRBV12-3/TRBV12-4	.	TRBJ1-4	TGTGCCAGCAGCGTTGGACTGGCCGAAAAACTGTTTTTT	CASSVGLAEKLFF
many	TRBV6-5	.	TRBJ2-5	TGTGCCAGCAGTTACGATTTCAGGGGAGAGACCCAGTACTTC	CASSYDFRGETQYF
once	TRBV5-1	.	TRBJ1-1	TGCGCCAGCAGCCTCTCGGTGGACACTGAAGCTTTCTTT	CASSLSVDTEAFF
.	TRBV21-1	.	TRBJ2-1	TGTGCCAGCAGCAAGGACAGGGGGCCAGACAATGAGCAGTTCTTC	CASSKDRGPDNEQFF
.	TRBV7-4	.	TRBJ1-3	TGTGCCAGCAGCTTAGTTGCCAGGGGCAACTCTGGAAACACCATATATTTT	CASSLVARGNSGNTIYF
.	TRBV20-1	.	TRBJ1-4	TGCAGTGCTAGTTTCGGCGGAGCAACTAATGAAAAACTGTTTTTT	CSASFGGATNEKLFF
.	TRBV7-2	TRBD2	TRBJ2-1	TGTGCCAGCAACAACCCGGGGACTAGCGGATACAATGAGCAGTTCTTC	CASNNPGTSGYNEQFF